This T cell receptor beta chain was identified in a study of cytomegalovirus exposure and HLA in healthy donors. Of note for this clone: Its antigen is currently unknown.

The CDR3 runs 15 residues. Germline V lookup: CDR1 SGDLS, CDR2 YYNGEE. J gave up 5 bases and V 3 bases, and 6 bases lay outside the gene matches. Findings and limits, study-wide: Cytomegalovirus association was assigned to 150 to 200 TCR beta chains.

Produced via immunoSEQ multiplex PCR; TCRdb's table is partial and in-frame only. Of approximately 300,000 clones detected, 86% appear once; the ten largest clones hold around 0.84%. This chain connects TRBV9 to TRBJ2-7; 12 bases are shared with TRBD1. The TCR was taken from a woman aged 18-29 years in good health and CMV-seronegative. Sequenced sample: PBMCs. CDR3: CASSAGTGGGNEQYF. CDR3 nucleotides: TGTGCCAGCAGCGCCGGGACAGGGGGCGGGAACGAGCAGTACTTC. The full variable domain, with the rest looked up from reference TRBV9 and TRBJ2-7, is DSGVTQTPKHLITATGQRVTLRCSPRSGDLSVYWYQQSLDQGLQFLIQYYNGEERAKGNILERFSAQQFPDLHSELNLSSLELGDSALYFCASSAGTGGGNEQYFGPGTRLTVT.